One sample yielded the 15 T cell receptor beta chains listed below, sequenced in a study of blood T cell repertoires in COVID-19. The repertoire was sequenced with immunoSEQ multiplex PCR; TCRdb's copy has only in-frame clones and lacks some. The repertoire holds 120,000 to 150,000 clones, with about 90% as singletons. The sequenced sample was peripheral blood. The receptor source for this set is a man between 50 and 59 years old who had recovered from COVID-19.

J is TRBJ1-2 and V is TRBV11-3; 9 nucleotides align to TRBD1. Losses at the gene ends were 1 base for V and 8 bases for J; bases not matched to a gene: 5. This CDR3 is built from 14 residues. Germline values: CDR1 SGHNT, CDR2 YENEEA. The chain's CDR3 is CASSLVGTGKGYTF. Here the CDR3 DNA reads TGTGCCAGCAGCTTAGTGGGGACAGGGAAAGGCTACACCTTC.

This chain connects TRBV30 to TRBJ1-2, with a possible D match to TRBD1 (6 bases). Looked up from germline, CDR1 is GTSNPN and CDR2 is SVGIG (reference sequence). Trimming left V 2 bases short and J 0 bases short, with 13 bases between. This CDR3 comprises 15 residues. For the CDR3, the DNA is TGTGCCTGGAGTCCGGACAGATTACCTAACTATGGCTACACCTTC. Translating gives CAWSPDRLPNYGYTF.

The chain has TRBV6-5 and TRBJ2-2, with D perhaps TRBD1 (6 bases). V was clipped by 4 bases and J by 4 bases, with 16 bases between them. This CDR3 is built from 16 residues. Germline loops: CDR1 MNHEY, CDR2 SVGAGI. Here the CDR3 reads CASSSGAQGSTGELFF. The DNA for the CDR3 is TGTGCCAGCAGTTCAGGGGCCCAGGGTAGCACCGGGGAGCTGTTTTTT.

The chain is built from TRBV5-1 and TRBJ2-2; the D is unclear. V was pared by 0 bases and J by 7 bases, with 4 bases between. Per the germline V gene, CDR1 is SGHRS and CDR2 is YFSETQ. The CDR3 has 12 residues. The CDR3 protein is CASSLDIGELFF. In DNA form, the CDR3 reads TGCGCCAGCAGCTTGGATATCGGGGAGCTGTTTTTT.

CDR3 bases: TGTGCCAGTAGTATAGGAGGGCAGCCCCAGCATTTT. This translates into CASSIGGQPQHF. The genes are TRBV19 and TRBJ1-5; no definite D call. V lost 1 base, J lost 7 bases, and 5 bases lay in between. CDR3 length equals 12 residues. Germline V gene lookup returns CDR1 LNHDA and CDR2 SQIVND (reference sequence).

The chain joins TRBV5-6 to TRBJ2-3, with 7 bases fitting TRBD1. Trimming at V came to 0 bases and at J to 2 bases, leaving 6 bases not matched to a gene. The CDR3 has 16 amino acids. Per the germline V gene, CDR1 is SGHDT and CDR2 is YYEEEE. For the CDR3, the DNA is TGTGCCAGCAGCTTGGACAGGGGCCAGACCACAGATACGCAGTATTTT. As protein: CASSLDRGQTTDTQYF. Supplemented by reference TRBV5-6 and TRBJ2-3, the full variable domain reads DAGVTQSPTHLIKTRGQQVTLRCSPKSGHDTVSWYQQALGQGPQFIFQYYEEEERQRGNFPDRFSGHQFPNYSSELNVNALLLGDSALYLCASSLDRGQTTDTQYFGPGTRLTVL.

The V gene is TRBV19, the J gene TRBJ2-7, with 15 nucleotides matching TRBD2. Trimming removed 6 bases from V and 5 bases from J; junction bases left unmatched: 17. Germline V gene data show CDR1 as LNHDA and CDR2 as SQIVND (reference sequence). The CDR3 covers 19 residues. CDR3 bases: TGTGCCAGTAGCCCCGCGGGACTAGCGGGGGGCACCCTCGTGAACGAGCAGTACTTC. This codes for CASSPAGLAGGTLVNEQYF.

The CDR3 DNA is TGTGCCAGCAGTGAAGCGCGGGGGCATGAATCCTATGGCTACACCTTC. Protein product: CASSEARGHESYGYTF. The gene calls are TRBV2 and TRBJ1-2; D may be TRBD1 (6 bases). V was trimmed by 0 bases and J by 4 bases, leaving 15 bases between them. Germline CDR1 SNHLY, CDR2 FYNNEI. CDR3 size: 16 residues.

The V call is TRBV29-1, the J call TRBJ2-6; 9 positions match TRBD1. Germline V gene sequence: CDR1 SQVTM, CDR2 ANQGSEA. With V trimmed by 7 bases and J by 1 base, 11 bases remained unmatched. The CDR3 consists of 17 residues. CDR3 coding DNA: TGCAGCGGGGAGGCGCGGGACAGGGTATCTGGGGCCAACGTCCTGACTTTC. It yields the protein CSGEARDRVSGANVLTF. Filled out from reference TRBV29-1 and TRBJ2-6, the complete variable domain reads SAVISQKPSRDICQRGTSLTIQCQVDSQVTMMFWYRQQPGQSLTLIATANQGSEATYESGFVIDKFPISRPNLTFSTLTVSNMSPEDSSIYLCSGEARDRVSGANVLTFGAGSRLTVL.

The chain's CDR3 is CATLERGNSPLHF. The CDR3 DNA reads TGTGCCACCCTGGAGCGGGGGAATTCACCCCTCCACTTT. The chain employs TRBV2 and TRBJ1-6; D is perhaps TRBD1 (5 bases). The germline CDR1 and CDR2 sequences are SNHLY and FYNNEI. With 10 bases removed from V and 7 bases from J, the gap between germline ends came to 14 bases. This CDR3 contains 13 residues.

This chain connects TRBV30 to TRBJ2-3; 12 nucleotides align to TRBD2. Per the germline V gene, CDR1 is GTSNPN and CDR2 is SVGIG (reference sequence). The CDR3 has 18 amino acids. The trim removed 0 bases at V and 3 bases at J, leaving 10 bases unmatched. CDR3 nucleotide sequence: TGTGCCTGGAGTGTACAACGAGGGGGGACTAGCGGGACAGATACGCAGTATTTT. Translated: CAWSVQRGGTSGTDTQYF. Filled out from reference TRBV30 and TRBJ2-3, the complete variable domain reads SQTIHQWPATLVQPVGSPLSLECTVEGTSNPNLYWYRQAAGRGLQLLFYSVGIGQISSEVPQNLSASRPQDRQFILSSKKLLLSDSGFYLCAWSVQRGGTSGTDTQYFGPGTRLTVL.

This CDR3 reads CASRIGEAQPQHF. CDR3 coding DNA: TGTGCCAGCAGAATAGGGGAGGCTCAGCCCCAGCATTTT. J is TRBJ1-5 and V is TRBV12-3 or TRBV12-4; the D gene is possibly TRBD1 (5 bases). The CDR3 totals 13 residues. The germline V and J ends were trimmed by 6 bases and 6 bases, with 12 bases remaining between them.

The genes are TRBV3-1 (or the pseudogene TRBV3-2) and TRBJ2-7; 12 bases are shared with TRBD1. This CDR3 contains 15 residues. V gave up 7 bases and J gave up 4 bases; unmatched junction bases: 8. Per germline, CDR1 LGHDT and CDR2 YNNKEL (reference sequence). Here the CDR3 DNA reads TGTGCCAGCAACAAGGGGACAGGGGGCGAATACGAGCAGTACTTC. As protein: CASNKGTGGEYEQYF.

The chain couples TRBV2 to TRBJ1-5; TRBD1 agrees at 9 bases. The CDR3 covers 13 residues. V shed 5 bases and J 7 bases; nucleotides not matched to a gene: 3. Germline lookup yields CDR1 SNHLY and CDR2 FYNNEI. The CDR3 sequence: CASSPGTGQPQHF. CDR3 sequence (DNA): TGTGCCAGCAGTCCAGGGACAGGGCAGCCCCAGCATTTT.

The chain joins TRBV4-3 to TRBJ2-2, with TRBD2 matching 8 bases. The junction had 6 bases not matched to a gene; V was cut back by 0 bases and J by 0 bases. The V gene's germline CDR1 is LGHNA and CDR2 YSLEER. The CDR3 length is 18 residues. Written as DNA, the CDR3 is TGCGCCAGCAGCCAAGAAGAGGTACTAGCGGCGAACACCGGGGAGCTGTTTTTT. Residues: CASSQEEVLAANTGELFF.